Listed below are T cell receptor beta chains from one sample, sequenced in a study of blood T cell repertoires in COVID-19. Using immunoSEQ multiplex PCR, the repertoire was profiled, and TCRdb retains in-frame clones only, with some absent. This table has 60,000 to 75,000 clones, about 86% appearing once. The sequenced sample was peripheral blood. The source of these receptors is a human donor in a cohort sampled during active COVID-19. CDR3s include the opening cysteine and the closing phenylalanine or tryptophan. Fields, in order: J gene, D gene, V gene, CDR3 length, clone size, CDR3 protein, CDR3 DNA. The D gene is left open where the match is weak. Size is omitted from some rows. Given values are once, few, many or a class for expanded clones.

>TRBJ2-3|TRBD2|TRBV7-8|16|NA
CASSDPLAGGEDTQYF
TGTGCCAGCAGCGATCCCCTAGCGGGGGGCGAGGATACGCAGTATTTT
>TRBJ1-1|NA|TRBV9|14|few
CASSVGGVNTEAFF
TGTGCCAGCAGCGTAGGCGGAGTGAACACTGAAGCTTTCTTT
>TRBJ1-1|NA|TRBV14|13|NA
CASSHGLNTEAFF
TGTGCCAGCAGCCATGGCCTGAACACTGAAGCTTTCTTT
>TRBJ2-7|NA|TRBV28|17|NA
CASSSPQDRGPTYEQYF
TGTGCCAGCAGTTCACCCCAGGATAGGGGCCCAACCTACGAGCAGTACTTC
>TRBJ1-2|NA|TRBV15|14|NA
CATSRESSNYGYTF
TGTGCCACCAGCAGAGAATCGTCTAACTATGGCTACACCTTC
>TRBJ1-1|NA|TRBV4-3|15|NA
CASSQGAGMNTEAFF
TGCGCCAGCAGCCAAGGCGCCGGGATGAACACTGAAGCTTTCTTT
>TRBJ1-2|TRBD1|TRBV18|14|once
CASSPAGTGYGYTF
TGTGCCAGCTCACCAGCTGGGACAGGGTATGGCTACACCTTC
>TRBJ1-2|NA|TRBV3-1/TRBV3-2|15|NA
CASSQVVGANDGYTF
TGTGCCAGCAGCCAAGTCGTGGGGGCTAACGATGGCTACACCTTC
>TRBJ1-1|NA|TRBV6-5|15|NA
CASSYGPVLNTEAFF
TGTGCCAGCAGTTATGGTCCGGTTTTGAACACTGAAGCTTTCTTT
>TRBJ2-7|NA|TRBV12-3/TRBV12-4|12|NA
CASTRDTYEQYF
TGTGCCAGCACTCGGGACACCTACGAGCAGTACTTC
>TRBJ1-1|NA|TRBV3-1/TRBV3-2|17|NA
CASSQPDPGSRNTEAFF
TGTGCCAGCAGCCAGCCGGACCCGGGATCTAGAAACACTGAAGCTTTCTTT
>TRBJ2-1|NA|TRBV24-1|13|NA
CATSDLRSNEQFF
TGTGCCACCAGTGATTTGCGGTCGAATGAGCAGTTCTTC
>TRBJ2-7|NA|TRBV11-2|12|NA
CASSLGSQEQYF
TGTGCCAGCAGCTTAGGGTCGCAGGAGCAGTACTTC
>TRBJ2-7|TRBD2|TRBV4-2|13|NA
CASSQAGTSEQYF
TGTGCCAGCAGCCAGGCGGGGACTAGCGAGCAGTACTTC
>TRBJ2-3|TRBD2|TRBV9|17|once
CASSPHLAGGATDTQYF
TGTGCCAGCAGCCCTCACCTAGCGGGGGGGGCTACAGATACGCAGTATTTT
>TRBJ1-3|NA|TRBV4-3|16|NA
CASTAEVGSGGNTIYF
TGCGCCAGCACAGCGGAAGTAGGTTCGGGAGGAAACACCATATATTTT
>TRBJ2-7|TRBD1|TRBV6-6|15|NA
CASSSGQGFSYEQYF
TGTGCCAGCAGCAGCGGACAGGGGTTCTCCTACGAGCAGTACTTC
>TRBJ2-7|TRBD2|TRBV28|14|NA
CASPPAGGPYEQYF
TGTGCCAGCCCCCCAGCGGGAGGGCCCTACGAGCAGTACTTC
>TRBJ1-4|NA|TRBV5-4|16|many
CASSHLQVSDNEKLFF
TGTGCCAGCAGCCATCTACAGGTAAGCGATAATGAAAAACTGTTTTTT
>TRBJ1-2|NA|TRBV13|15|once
CASGERGGVPYGYTF
TGTGCCAGCGGGGAAAGGGGGGGCGTCCCTTATGGCTACACCTTC
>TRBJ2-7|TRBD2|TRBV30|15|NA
CAWSATGLAGDEQYF
TGTGCCTGGAGTGCTACGGGACTAGCGGGGGACGAGCAGTACTTC
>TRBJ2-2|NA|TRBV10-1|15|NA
CASSRDTANTGELFF
TGCGCCAGCAGTCGGGACACCGCGAACACCGGGGAGCTGTTTTTT